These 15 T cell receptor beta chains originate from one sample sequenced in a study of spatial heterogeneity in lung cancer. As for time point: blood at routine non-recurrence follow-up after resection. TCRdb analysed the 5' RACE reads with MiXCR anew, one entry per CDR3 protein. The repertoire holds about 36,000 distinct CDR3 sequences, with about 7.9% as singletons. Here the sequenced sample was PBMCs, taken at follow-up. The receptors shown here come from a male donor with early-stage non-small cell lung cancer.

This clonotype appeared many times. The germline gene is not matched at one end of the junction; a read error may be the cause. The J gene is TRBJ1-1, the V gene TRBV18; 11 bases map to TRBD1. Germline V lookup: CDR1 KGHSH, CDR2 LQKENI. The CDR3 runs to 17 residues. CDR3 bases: TGTGCCAGCTCACATCCGGACAGGGGGCTATTGAACACTGAAGTTTTCTTT. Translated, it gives CASSHPDRGLLNTEVFF. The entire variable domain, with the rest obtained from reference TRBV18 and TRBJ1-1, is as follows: NAGVMQNPRHLVRRRGQEARLRCSPMKGHSHVYWYRQLPEEGLKFMVYLQKENIIDESGMPKERFSAEFPKEGPSILRIQQVVRGDSAAYFCASSHPDRGLLNTEVFFGQGTRLTVV.

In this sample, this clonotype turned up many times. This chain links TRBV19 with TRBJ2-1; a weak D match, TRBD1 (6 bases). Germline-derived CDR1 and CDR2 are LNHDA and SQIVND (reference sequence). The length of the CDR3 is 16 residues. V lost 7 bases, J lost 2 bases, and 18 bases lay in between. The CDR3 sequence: CASTSWTAGAYNEQFF. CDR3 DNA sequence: TGTGCCAGTACCTCTTGGACGGCAGGGGCCTACAATGAGCAGTTCTTC.

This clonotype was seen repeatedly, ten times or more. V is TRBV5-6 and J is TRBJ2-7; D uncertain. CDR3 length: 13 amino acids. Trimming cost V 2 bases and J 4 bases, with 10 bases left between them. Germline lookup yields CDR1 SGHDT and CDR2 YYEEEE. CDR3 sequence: CASSFVSLYEQYF. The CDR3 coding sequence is TGTGCCAGCAGCTTTGTCAGTTTGTACGAGCAGTACTTC.

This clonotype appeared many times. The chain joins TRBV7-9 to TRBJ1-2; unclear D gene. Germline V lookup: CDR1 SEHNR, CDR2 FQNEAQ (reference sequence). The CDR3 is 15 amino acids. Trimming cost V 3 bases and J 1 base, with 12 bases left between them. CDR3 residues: CASSFPGVVNYGYTF. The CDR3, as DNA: TGTGCCAGCAGCTTCCCGGGTGTGGTTAACTATGGCTACACCTTC.

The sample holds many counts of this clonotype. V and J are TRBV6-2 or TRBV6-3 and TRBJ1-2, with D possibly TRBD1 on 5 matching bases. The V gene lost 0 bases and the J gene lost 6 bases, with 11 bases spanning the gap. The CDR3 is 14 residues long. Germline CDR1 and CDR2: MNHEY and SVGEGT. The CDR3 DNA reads TGTGCCAGCAGTTACTCGAGGGAGGGGAATGGCTACACCTTC. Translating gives CASSYSREGNGYTF.

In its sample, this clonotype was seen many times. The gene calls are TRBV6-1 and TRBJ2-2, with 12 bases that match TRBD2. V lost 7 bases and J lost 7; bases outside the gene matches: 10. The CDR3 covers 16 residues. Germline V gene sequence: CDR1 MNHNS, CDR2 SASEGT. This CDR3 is CASTGPSGGADGELFF. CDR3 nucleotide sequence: TGTGCCAGCACGGGACCTAGCGGGGGGGCCGACGGGGAGCTGTTTTTT.

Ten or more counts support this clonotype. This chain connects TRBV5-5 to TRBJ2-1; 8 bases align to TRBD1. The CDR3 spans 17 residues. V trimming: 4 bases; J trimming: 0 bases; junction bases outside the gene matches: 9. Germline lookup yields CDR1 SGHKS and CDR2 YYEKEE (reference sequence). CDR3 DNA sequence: TGTGCCAGCAGCGGAATTGGACAGGGACCCTCCTACAATGAGCAGTTCTTC. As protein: CASSGIGQGPSYNEQFF.

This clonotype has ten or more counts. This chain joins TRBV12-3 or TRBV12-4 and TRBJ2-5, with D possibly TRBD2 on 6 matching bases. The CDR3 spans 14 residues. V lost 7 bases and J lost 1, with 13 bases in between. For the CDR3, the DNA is TGTGCCAGCACCCACGGACTATCCCAAGAGACCCAGTACTTC. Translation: CASTHGLSQETQYF.

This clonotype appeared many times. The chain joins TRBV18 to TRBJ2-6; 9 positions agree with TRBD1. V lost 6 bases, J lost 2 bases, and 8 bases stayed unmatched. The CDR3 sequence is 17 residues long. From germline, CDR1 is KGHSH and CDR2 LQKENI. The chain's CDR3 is CASSPGQGTPGANVLTF. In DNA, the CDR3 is TGTGCCAGCTCGCCGGGACAGGGCACGCCTGGGGCCAACGTCCTGACTTTC.

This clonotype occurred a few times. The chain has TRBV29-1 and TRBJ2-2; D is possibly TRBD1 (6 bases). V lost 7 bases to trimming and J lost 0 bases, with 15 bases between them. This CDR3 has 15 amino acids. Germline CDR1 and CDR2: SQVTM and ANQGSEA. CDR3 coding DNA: TGCAGCGCTGAGGGGGACCGCGCGAACACCGGGGAGCTGTTTTTT. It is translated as CSAEGDRANTGELFF.

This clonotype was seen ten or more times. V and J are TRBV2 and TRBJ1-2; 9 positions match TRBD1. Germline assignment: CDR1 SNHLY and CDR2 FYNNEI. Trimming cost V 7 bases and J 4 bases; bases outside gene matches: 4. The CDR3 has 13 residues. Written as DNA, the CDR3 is TGTGCCAGCAAGACAGGGGGTCTCTATGGCTACACCTTC. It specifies CASKTGGLYGYTF. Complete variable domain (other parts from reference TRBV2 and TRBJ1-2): EPEVTQTPSHQVTQMGQEVILRCVPISNHLYFYWYRQILGQKVEFLVSFYNNEISEKSEIFDDQFSVERPDGSNFTLKIRSTKLEDSAMYFCASKTGGLYGYTFGSGTRLTVV.

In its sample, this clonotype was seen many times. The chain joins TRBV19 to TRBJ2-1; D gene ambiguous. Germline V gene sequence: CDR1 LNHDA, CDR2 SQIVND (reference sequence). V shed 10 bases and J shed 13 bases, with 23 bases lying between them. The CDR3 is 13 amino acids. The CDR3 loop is CATKDPFTSHQFF. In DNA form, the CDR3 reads TGTGCCACAAAAGACCCCTTCACAAGCCACCAGTTCTTC.

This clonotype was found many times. CDR3 in DNA: TGTGCCAGCAGCTTGGTGGCCAGGGGGGGAGCTAATGAAAAACTGTTTTTT. As protein: CASSLVARGGANEKLFF. The genes are TRBV5-5 and TRBJ1-4; 7 bases agree with TRBD1. CDR3 size: 17 residues. V shed 0 bases, J shed 3 bases, and the junction held 8 bases outside the gene matches. CDR1 is SGHKS and CDR2 is YYEKEE in the germline V gene (reference sequence).

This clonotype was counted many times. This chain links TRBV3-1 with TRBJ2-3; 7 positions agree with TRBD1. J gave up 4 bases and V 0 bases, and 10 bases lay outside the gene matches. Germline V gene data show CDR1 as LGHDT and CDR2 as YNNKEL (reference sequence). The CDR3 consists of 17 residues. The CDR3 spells CASSQDRGTGAADTQYF. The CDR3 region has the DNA TGTGCCAGCAGCCAAGATAGGGGAACAGGGGCGGCAGATACGCAGTATTTT.

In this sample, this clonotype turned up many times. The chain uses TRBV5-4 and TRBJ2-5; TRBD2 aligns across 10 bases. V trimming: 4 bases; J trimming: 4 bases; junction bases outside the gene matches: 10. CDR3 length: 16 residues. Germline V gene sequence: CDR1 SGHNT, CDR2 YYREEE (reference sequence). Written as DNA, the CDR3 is TGTGCCAGCAGCCCCTGGCGAGCGGGGGGGATAGAGACCCAGTACTTC. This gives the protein CASSPWRAGGIETQYF. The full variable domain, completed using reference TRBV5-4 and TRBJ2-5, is ETGVTQSPTHLIKTRGQQVTLRCSSQSGHNTVSWYQQALGQGPQFIFQYYREEENGRGNFPPRFSGLQFPNYSSELNVNALELDDSALYLCASSPWRAGGIETQYFGPGTRLLVL.